The present TCR beta chain was sequenced within a study of CD8 T cells in ankylosing spondylitis. Study-wide points: Seemingly characteristic of ankylosing spondylitis blood was a TCR beta motif consisting of roughly 8 highly homologous variants. Disease-linked clones were reportedly significantly enriched in matched ankylosing spondylitis synovial fluid. Those disease-linked clones were CD8+; they were also relatively rare in peripheral blood.

This clonotype appeared a few times. Its antigen is unidentified. Researchers built TCR beta libraries using quantitative 5'-RACE with molecular barcodes. TCRdb called the 5' RACE reads again in MiXCR, with one record for every CDR3 protein. The sample lists roughly 220,000 distinct CDR3 sequences, around 16% seen once, with about two fifths in the top ten. The sample taken for sequencing was blood, either unsorted or a sorted T cell fraction (not recorded which). The TCR was taken from a male donor with ankylosing spondylitis.

CDR3 nucleotide sequence: TGCAGCGTTGGGGAGGGATCCCCCTACGAGCAGTACTTC. The encoded protein is CSVGEGSPYEQYF. This chain connects TRBV29-1 to TRBJ2-7; 7 bases agree with TRBD2. CDR3 length equals 13 residues. V dropped 4 bases and J dropped 2; count of bases not matched to a gene: 5. Looked up from germline, CDR1 is SQVTM and CDR2 is ANQGSEA.